This TCR beta chain was captured by sequencing in a study of beta chain features in type 1 diabetes. Using CD45RO/CCR7/CD25/CD127/CD95/CD27, CD4+ naive, central memory, regulatory and stem cell-like memory cells were sorted. Sorted populations all had greater than 95% purity. Sequenced material consisted of expressed TCRB transcripts (all of the isolated RNA was reverse transcribed). Libraries were prepared by immunoSEQ multiplex PCR; TCRdb keeps only in-frame clonotypes and omits some of them. The top ten clones hold more than 0.8% of a sample with 300,000 or so clones, around 9% of them seen once. Study-wide points: Shorter TCRB CDR3s, moderately but significantly so, marked every one of the four CD4+ subsets in Type 1 diabetes patients.

Trimming pared 5 bases from V and 3 bases from J, leaving 8 bases between. CDR3 length equals 12 residues. Germline-derived CDR1 and CDR2 are SGHTA and FQGNSA. This clone turned up a few times. Its antigen is still unknown. The source material was central memory CD4+ T cells from blood. The sequence came from a man in his thirties or forties with type 1 diabetes. The chain has TRBV7-2 and TRBJ2-7; D gene ambiguous. The CDR3 loop reads CASSPEFYEQYF. For the CDR3, the DNA is TGTGCCAGCAGCCCCGAGTTCTACGAGCAGTACTTC.